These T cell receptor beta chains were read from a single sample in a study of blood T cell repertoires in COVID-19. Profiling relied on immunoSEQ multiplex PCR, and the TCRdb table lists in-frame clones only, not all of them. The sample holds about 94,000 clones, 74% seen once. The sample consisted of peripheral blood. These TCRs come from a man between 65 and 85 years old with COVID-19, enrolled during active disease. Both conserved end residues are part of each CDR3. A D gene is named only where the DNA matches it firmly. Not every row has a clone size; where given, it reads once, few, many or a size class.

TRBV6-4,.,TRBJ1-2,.,TGTGCCAGCAGTGACTCAAGCCAATATGGCTACACCTTC,CASSDSSQYGYTF
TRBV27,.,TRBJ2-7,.,TGTGCCAGCAGTTCAGGGTACGAGCAGTACTTC,CASSSGYEQYF
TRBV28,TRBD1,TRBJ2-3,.,TGTGCCAGCAGTCCTCGACAGGGGGGAGATACGCAGTATTTT,CASSPRQGGDTQYF
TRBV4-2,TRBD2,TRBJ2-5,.,TGTGCCAGCAGCCACGCCGGGGGGCGGGGACGGGGGTTAGCGGGAGGTCAAGAGACCCAGTACTTC,CASSHAGGRGRGLAGGQETQYF
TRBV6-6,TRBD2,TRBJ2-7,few,TGTGCCAGCAGTCTCTCCCGCCAGAGACTAGCGGGGGCCTACGAGCAGTACTTC,CASSLSRQRLAGAYEQYF
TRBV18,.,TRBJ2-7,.,TGTGCCAGCTCACCAAGCCCTTCCTCCTACGAGCAGTACTTC,CASSPSPSSYEQYF
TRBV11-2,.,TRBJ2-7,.,TGTGCCAGCAGCTTAGCTCTAGAGCAGTACTTC,CASSLALEQYF
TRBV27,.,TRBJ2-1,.,TGTGCCAGCAGTTTAAGACAGGCCACTAGCTCCTACAATGAGCAGTTCTTC,CASSLRQATSSYNEQFF
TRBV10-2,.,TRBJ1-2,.,TGCGCCAGCATGGGTGGTTACAGGTTGGATGGCTACACCTTC,CASMGGYRLDGYTF
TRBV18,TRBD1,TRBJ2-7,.,TGTGCCAGCTCACCACCGACACAGGGGGCATGGGAGCAGTACTTC,CASSPPTQGAWEQYF
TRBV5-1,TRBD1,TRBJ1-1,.,TGCGCCAGCAGCTTGGAGGGCAGGGGGCACACGGACACTGAAGCTTTCTTT,CASSLEGRGHTDTEAFF
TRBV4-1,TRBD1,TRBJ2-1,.,TGCGCCAGCAGCCAAGATACCCCCGGACAGGGTGCCTACAATGAGCAGTTCTTC,CASSQDTPGQGAYNEQFF
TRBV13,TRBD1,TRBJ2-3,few,TGTGCCAGCAGCTCCCGGACAGGGGGCACAGATACGCAGTATTTT,CASSSRTGGTDTQYF
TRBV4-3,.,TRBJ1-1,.,TGCGCCAGCAGCCGCTTTACAGGGCCCGCTGAAGCTTTCTTT,CASSRFTGPAEAFF
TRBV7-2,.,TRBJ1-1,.,TGTGCCAGCAGCTTAGGGAGGGGCAGGGCCACTGAAGCTTTCTTT,CASSLGRGRATEAFF
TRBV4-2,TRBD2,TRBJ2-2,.,TGTGCCAGCAGCCACTCTAGCGGGGCGAACACCGGGGAGCTGTTTTTT,CASSHSSGANTGELFF
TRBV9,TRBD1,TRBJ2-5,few,TGTGCCAGCAGCCCATGGGACAGGGCGGAGACCCAGTACTTC,CASSPWDRAETQYF
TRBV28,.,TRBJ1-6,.,TGTGCCAGCAGACAGTACAGCACATATAATTCACCCCTCCACTTT,CASRQYSTYNSPLHF
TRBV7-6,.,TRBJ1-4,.,TGTGCCAGCAGCCTAAACTACATCAGCGGAACTAATGAAAAACTGTTTTTT,CASSLNYISGTNEKLFF
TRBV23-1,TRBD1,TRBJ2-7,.,TGCGCCAGCAGAACAGGGGACCCCTCCTACGAGCAGTACTTC,CASRTGDPSYEQYF
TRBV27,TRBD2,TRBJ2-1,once,TGTGCCAGCAGTTTAGGACTAGCGGGAGATGGTGAGCAGTTCTTC,CASSLGLAGDGEQFF
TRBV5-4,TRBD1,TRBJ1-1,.,TGTGCCAGCAGCTTGGACAGGGGGGTCACTGAAGCTTTCTTT,CASSLDRGVTEAFF
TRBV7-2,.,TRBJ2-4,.,TGTGCCAGCAGCCCCCAACCGGGACTGAAAGCCAAAAACATTCAGTACTTC,CASSPQPGLKAKNIQYF
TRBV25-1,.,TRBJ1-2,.,TGTGCCAGCAGTGCAGGCCCGTCCTTCGGCTACACCTTC,CASSAGPSFGYTF
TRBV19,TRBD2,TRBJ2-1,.,TGTGCCAGTAGTCCCCGACGACTAGCGGGAGACTACAATGAGCAGTTCTTC,CASSPRRLAGDYNEQFF
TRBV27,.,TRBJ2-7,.,TGTGCCAGCAGTTTATCGGCACAGGGACCCGAGCAGTACTTC,CASSLSAQGPEQYF
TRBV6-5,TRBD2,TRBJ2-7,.,TGTGCCAGCACCTTCGAGCGGGATGTCGGGGAGCAGTACTTC,CASTFERDVGEQYF
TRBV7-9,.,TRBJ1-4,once,TGTGCCAGCAGCCCTAGGACAGAGGCAACTAATGAAAAACTGTTTTTT,CASSPRTEATNEKLFF
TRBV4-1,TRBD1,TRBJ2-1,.,TGCGCCAGCAGCCGGGCCACAGGGGGTATCCCCCCCGAGCAGTTCTTC,CASSRATGGIPPEQFF
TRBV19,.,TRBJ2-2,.,TGTGCCAGTAGTATAAGCCAGGGTTTCGACACCGGGGAGCTGTTTTTT,CASSISQGFDTGELFF
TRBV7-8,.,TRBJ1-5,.,TGTGCCAGCAGCTTAACCAGGGGACCTCAGCCCCAGCATTTT,CASSLTRGPQPQHF
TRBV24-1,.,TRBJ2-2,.,TGTGCCACCAGCCAACAGTTTGACGGGGAGCTGTTTTTT,CATSQQFDGELFF
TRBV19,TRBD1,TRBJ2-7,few,TGTGCCAGTAGGATCGGGACAGGTTCCTACGAGCAGTACTTC,CASRIGTGSYEQYF
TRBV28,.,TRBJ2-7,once,TGTGCCAGCAGTTCCCCCGGGACTCCCGTTCGGGAGCAGTACTTC,CASSSPGTPVREQYF
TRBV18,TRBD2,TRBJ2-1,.,TGTGCCAGCTCACCGGGACTAGCGGCCGATAATGAGCAGTTCTTC,CASSPGLAADNEQFF
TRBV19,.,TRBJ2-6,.,TGTGCCAGTAGTATAGATCTCGGCGGGACTGGGGCCAACGTCCTGACTTTC,CASSIDLGGTGANVLTF
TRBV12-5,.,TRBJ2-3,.,TGTGCTAGTGGTTTGGGCGGCACAGATACGCAGTATTTT,CASGLGGTDTQYF